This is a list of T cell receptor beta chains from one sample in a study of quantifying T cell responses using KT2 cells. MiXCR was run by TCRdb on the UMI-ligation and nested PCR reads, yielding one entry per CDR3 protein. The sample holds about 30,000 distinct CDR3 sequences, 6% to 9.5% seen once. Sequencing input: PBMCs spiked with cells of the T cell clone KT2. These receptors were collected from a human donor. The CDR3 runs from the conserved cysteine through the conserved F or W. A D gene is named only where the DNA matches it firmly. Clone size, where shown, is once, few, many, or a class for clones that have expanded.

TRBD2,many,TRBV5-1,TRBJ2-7,CASSLAKREEGYEQYF,TGCGCCAGCAGCTTGGCTAAGCGGGAGGAGGGCTACGAGCAGTACTTC
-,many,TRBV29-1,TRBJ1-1,CSVEGTENTEAFF,TGCAGCGTTGAAGGGACTGAAAACACTGAAGCTTTCTTT
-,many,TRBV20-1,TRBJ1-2,CSASVQGNGYTF,TGCAGTGCTAGTGTTCAGGGGAATGGCTACACCTTC
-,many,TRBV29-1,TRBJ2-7,CSVAGARGEQYF,TGCAGCGTTGCAGGGGCCCGGGGGGAGCAGTACTTC
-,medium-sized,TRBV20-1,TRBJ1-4,CSAQRGENEKLFF,TGCAGTGCTCAGAGGGGCGAGAATGAAAAACTGTTTTTT
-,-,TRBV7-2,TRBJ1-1,CASSCRDEAFF,TGTGCCAGCAGCTGCAGGGATGAAGCTTTCTTT
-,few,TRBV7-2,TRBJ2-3,CASSLNARTDTQYF,TGTGCCAGCAGCCTAAACGCGCGCACAGATACGCAGTATTTT
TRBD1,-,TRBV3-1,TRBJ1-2,CASSRGTGYGYTF,TGTGCCAGCAGCCGAGGGACAGGGTATGGCTACACCTTC
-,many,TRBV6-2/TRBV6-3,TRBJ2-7,CASSNSYEQYF,TGTGCCAGCAGTAACTCCTACGAGCAGTACTTC
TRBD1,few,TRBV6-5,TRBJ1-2,CASSFYSGTGGIGYTF,TGTGCCAGCAGTTTTTATTCCGGGACAGGGGGCATCGGCTACACCTTC
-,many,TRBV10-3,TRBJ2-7,CAIGGLTAAEQYF,TGTGCCATCGGCGGGCTTACTGCGGCCGAGCAGTACTTC
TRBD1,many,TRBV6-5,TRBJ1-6,CASSNTGGYSPLHF,TGTGCCAGCAGTAACACAGGGGGTTATTCACCCCTCCACTTT
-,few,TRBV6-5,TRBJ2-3,CASSYHVLGPGVRTDTQYF,TGTGCCAGCAGTTACCACGTGCTCGGTCCGGGAGTACGCACAGATACGCAGTATTTT
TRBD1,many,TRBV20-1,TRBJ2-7,CSGGQGYEQYF,TGCAGTGGTGGACAGGGTTACGAGCAGTACTTC
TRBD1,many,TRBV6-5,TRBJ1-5,CASRSDRGQGQPQHF,TGTGCCAGCAGATCCGACAGGGGGCAAGGTCAGCCCCAGCATTTT
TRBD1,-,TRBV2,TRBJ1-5,CASRFGQGANQPQHF,TGTGCCAGCAGGTTCGGACAGGGGGCTAATCAGCCCCAGCATTTT
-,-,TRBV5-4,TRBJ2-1,CASSLPRDEQFF,TGTGCCAGCTCATTACCCAGGGACGAGCAGTTCTTC
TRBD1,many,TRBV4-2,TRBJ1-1,CASSQDRQGLNTEAFF,TGTGCCAGCAGCCAAGATCGACAGGGACTGAACACTGAAGCTTTCTTT